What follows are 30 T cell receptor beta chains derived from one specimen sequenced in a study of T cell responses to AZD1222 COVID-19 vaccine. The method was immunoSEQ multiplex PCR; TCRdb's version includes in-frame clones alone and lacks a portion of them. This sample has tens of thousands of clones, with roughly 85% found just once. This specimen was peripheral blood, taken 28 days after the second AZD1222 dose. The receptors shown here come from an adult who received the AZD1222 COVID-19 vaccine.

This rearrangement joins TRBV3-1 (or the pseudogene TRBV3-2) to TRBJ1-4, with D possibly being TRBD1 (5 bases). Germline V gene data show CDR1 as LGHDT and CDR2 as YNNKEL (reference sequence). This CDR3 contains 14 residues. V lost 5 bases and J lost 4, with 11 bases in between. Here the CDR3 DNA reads TGTGCCAGCAGCGACCGGGACCTTAATGAAAAACTGTTTTTT. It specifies CASSDRDLNEKLFF.

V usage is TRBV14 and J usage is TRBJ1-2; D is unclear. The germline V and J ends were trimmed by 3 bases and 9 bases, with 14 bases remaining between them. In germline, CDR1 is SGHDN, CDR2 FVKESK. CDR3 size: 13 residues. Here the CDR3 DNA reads TGTGCCAGCAGCCAGGACCGTGCCGGGAGCTACACCTTC. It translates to CASSQDRAGSYTF.

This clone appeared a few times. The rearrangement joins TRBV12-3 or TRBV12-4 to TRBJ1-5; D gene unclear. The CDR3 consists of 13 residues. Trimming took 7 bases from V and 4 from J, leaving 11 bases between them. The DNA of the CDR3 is TGTGCCAGCACCGAGGGAGGGAATCAGCCCCAGCATTTT. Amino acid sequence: CASTEGGNQPQHF.

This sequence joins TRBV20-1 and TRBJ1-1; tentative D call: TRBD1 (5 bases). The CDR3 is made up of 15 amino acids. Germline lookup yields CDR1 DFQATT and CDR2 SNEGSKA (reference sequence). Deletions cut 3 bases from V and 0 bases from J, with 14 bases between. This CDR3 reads CSASLPGNLNTEAFF. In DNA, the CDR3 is TGCAGTGCTAGTCTCCCAGGGAACTTGAACACTGAAGCTTTCTTT.

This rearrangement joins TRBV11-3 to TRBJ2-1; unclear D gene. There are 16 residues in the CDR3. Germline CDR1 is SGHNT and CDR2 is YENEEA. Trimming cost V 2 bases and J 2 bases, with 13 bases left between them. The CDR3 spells CASSLTPQVPYNEQFF. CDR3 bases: TGTGCCAGCAGCTTAACCCCCCAGGTCCCCTACAATGAGCAGTTCTTC.

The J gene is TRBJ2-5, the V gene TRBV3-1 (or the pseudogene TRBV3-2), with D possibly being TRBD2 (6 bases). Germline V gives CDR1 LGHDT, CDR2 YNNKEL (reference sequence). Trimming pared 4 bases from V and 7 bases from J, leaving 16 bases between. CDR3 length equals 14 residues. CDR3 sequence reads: CASSRGGGSGTQYF. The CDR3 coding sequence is TGTGCCAGCAGCCGGGGCGGAGGGTCCGGGACCCAGTACTTC.

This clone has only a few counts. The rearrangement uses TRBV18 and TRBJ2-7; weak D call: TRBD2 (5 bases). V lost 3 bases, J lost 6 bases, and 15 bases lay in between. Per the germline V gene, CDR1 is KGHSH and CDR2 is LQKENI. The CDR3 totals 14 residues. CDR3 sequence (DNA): TGTGCCAGCTCACCTGATAGAGGGATGGCCGAGCAGTACTTC. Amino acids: CASSPDRGMAEQYF.

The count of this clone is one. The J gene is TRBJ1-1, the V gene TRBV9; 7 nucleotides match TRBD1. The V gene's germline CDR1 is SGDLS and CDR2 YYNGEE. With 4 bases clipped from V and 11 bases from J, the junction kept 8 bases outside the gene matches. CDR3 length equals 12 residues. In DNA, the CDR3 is TGTGCCAGCAGCCCGGAAGGGGGCAGGGCTTTCTTT. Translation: CASSPEGGRAFF.

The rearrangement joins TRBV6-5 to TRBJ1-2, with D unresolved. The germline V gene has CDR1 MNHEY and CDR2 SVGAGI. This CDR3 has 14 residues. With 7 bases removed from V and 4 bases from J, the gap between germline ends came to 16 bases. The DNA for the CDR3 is TGTGCCAGCACCCTCGGGCGGGGTATCTATGGCTACACCTTC. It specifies CASTLGRGIYGYTF.

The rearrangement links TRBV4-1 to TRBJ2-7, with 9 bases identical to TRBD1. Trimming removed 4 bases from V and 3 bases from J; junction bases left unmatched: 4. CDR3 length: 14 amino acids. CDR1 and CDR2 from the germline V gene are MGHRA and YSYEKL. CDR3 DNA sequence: TGCGCCAGCAGCCTTAGGACAGGGGTCTACGAGCAGTACTTC. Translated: CASSLRTGVYEQYF.

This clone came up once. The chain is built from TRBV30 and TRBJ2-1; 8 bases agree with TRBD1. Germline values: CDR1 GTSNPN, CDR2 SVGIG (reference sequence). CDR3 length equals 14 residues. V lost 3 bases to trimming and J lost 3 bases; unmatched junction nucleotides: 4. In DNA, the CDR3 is TGTGCCTGGAGGGACAGGGAGAACTACAATGAGCAGTTCTTC. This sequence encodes CAWRDRENYNEQFF.

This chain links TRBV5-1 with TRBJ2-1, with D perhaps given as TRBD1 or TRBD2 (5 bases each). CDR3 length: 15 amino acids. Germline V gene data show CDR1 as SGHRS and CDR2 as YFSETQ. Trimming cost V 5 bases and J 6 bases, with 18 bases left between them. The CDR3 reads CASSPSEGRFNEQFF. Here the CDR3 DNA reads TGCGCCAGCAGTCCCAGCGAGGGGCGCTTCAATGAGCAGTTCTTC.

As DNA, the CDR3 is TGTGCCAGCAGGACAGGTAGTAGTTCCTACGAGCAGTACTTC. Translated, it gives CASRTGSSSYEQYF. This chain links TRBV6-5 with TRBJ2-7, with D perhaps matching TRBD1 (6 bases). The V end lost 6 bases, the J end lost 1 base, and 13 bases lay between the germline ends. CDR3 size: 14 residues. Germline V gene data show CDR1 as MNHEY and CDR2 as SVGAGI.

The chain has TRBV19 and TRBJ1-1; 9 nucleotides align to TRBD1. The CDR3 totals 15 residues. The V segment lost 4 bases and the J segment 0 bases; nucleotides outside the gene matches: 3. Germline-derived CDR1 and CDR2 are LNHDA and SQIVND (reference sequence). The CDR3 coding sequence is TGTGCCAGTAGTACCAGGACAGGGGTGAACACTGAAGCTTTCTTT. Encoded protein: CASSTRTGVNTEAFF.

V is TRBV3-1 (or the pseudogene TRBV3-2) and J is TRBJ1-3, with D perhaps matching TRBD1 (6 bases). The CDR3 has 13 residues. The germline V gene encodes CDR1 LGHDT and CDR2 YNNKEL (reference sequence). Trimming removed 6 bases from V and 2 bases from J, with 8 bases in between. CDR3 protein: CASSRGTGNTIYF. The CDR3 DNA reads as TGTGCCAGCAGTAGGGGGACTGGAAACACCATATATTTT.

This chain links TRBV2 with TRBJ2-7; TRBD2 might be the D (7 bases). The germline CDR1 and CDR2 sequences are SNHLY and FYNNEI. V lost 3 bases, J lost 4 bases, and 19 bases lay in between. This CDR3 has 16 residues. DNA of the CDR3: TGTGCCAGCAGTGATCAAGGGGGGGCTCGGAGTTACGAGCAGTACTTC. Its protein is CASSDQGGARSYEQYF. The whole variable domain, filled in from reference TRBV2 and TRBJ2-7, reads EPEVTQTPSHQVTQMGQEVILRCVPISNHLYFYWYRQILGQKVEFLVSFYNNEISEKSEIFDDQFSVERPDGSNFTLKIRSTKLEDSAMYFCASSDQGGARSYEQYFGPGTRLTVT.

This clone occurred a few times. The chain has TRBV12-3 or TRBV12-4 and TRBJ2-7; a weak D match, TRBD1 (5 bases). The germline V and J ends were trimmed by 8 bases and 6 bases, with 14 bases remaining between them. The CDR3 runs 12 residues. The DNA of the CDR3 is TGTGCCAGCCACCTCGGAAGGGGCGAGCAGTACTTC. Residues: CASHLGRGEQYF.

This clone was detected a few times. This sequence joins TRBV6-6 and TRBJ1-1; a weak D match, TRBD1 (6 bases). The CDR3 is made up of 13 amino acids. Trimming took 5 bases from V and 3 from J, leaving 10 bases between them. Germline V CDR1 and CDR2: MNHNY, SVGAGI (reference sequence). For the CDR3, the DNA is TGTGCCAGCAGTGGAACAGGGTACACTGAAGCTTTCTTT. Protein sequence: CASSGTGYTEAFF.

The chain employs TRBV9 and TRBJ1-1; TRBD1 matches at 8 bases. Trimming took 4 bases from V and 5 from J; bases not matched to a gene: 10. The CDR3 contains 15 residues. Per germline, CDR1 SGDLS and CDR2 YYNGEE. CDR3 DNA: TGTGCCAGCAGCCCTTTCGACAGGGGTTGGACTGAAGCTTTCTTT. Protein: CASSPFDRGWTEAFF.

CDR3 coding DNA: TGTGCCAGCAGCAGAGGACCAACACGCGCGAACACCGGGGAGCTGTTTTTT. Protein sequence: CASSRGPTRANTGELFF. The J gene is TRBJ2-2, the V gene TRBV7-9; D unclear. Germline V lookup: CDR1 SEHNR, CDR2 FQNEAQ (reference sequence). The CDR3 is 17 residues long. Trimming took off 5 bases at V and 0 bases at J, with 16 bases between the two ends.

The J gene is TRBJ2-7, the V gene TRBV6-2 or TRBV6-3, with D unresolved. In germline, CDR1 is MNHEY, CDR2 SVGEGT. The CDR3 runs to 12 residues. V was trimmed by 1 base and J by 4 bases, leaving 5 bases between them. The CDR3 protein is CASSYYRYEQYF. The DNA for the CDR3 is TGTGCCAGCAGTTACTACCGGTACGAGCAGTACTTC.

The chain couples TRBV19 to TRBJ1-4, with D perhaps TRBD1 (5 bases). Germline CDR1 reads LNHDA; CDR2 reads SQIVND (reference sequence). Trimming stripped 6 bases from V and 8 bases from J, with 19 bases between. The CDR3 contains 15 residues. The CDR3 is CASSLFRDFGEKLFF. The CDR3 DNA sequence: TGTGCCAGTAGCCTCTTCAGGGATTTCGGCGAAAAACTGTTTTTT.

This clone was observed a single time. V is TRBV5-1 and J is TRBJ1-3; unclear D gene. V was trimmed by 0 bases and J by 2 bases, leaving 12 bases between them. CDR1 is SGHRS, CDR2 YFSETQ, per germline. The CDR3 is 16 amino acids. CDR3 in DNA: TGCGCCAGCAGCTTGGGGCCGGATTCAACTGGAAACACCATATATTTT. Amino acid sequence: CASSLGPDSTGNTIYF.

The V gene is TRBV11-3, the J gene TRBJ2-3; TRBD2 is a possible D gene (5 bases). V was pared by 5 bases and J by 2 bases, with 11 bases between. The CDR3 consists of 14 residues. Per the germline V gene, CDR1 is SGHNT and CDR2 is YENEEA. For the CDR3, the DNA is TGTGCCAGCAGCCGCGGACTGACCACAGATACGCAGTATTTT. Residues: CASSRGLTTDTQYF.

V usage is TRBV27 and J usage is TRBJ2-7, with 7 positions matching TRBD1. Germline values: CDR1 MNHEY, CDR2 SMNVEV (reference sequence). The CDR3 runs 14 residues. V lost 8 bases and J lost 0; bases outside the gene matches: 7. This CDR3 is CASRYGTDSYEQYF. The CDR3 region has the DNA TGTGCCAGCCGATACGGGACAGACTCCTACGAGCAGTACTTC.

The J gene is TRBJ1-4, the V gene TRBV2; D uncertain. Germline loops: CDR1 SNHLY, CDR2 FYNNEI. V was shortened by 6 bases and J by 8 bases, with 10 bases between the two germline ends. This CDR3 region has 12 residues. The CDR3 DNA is TGTGCCAGCAGACGAATGGAGGAAAAACTGTTTTTT. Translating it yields CASRRMEEKLFF.

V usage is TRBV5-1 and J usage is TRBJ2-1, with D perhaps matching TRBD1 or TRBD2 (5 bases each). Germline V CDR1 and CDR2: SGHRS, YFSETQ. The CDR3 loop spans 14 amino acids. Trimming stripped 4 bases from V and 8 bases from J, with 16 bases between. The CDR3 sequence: CASSPGPDGDEQFF. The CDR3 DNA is TGCGCCAGCAGCCCGGGACCCGATGGCGATGAGCAGTTCTTC.

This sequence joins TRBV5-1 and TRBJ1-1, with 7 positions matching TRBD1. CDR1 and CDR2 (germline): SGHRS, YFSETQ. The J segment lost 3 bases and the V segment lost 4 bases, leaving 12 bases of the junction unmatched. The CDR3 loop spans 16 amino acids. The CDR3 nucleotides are TGCGCCAGCAGCCAGCCTTCACAGGGGAAGGACACTGAAGCTTTCTTT. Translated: CASSQPSQGKDTEAFF.

In nucleotides, the CDR3 is TGTGCCAGCAGCCAAGGAACTAGCGGGGGGTACAATGAGCAGTTCTTC. It encodes CASSQGTSGGYNEQFF. V usage is TRBV3-1 (or the pseudogene TRBV3-2) and J usage is TRBJ2-1, with 12 bases identical to TRBD2. This CDR3 spans 16 amino acids. Trimming took 1 base from V and 4 from J; bases not matched to a gene: 2. Per germline, CDR1 LGHDT and CDR2 YNNKEL (reference sequence).

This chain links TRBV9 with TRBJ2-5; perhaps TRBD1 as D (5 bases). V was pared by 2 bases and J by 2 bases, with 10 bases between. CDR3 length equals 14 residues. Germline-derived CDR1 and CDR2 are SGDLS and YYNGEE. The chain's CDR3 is CASSVDSPQETQYF. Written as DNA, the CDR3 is TGTGCCAGCAGCGTCGACAGTCCTCAAGAGACCCAGTACTTC.